The following is a T cell receptor beta chain sequence with its context. The antigen remains undetermined. This sample is part of a study of blood T cells in healthy people across ages. Whole-study results and caveats: Bulk PBMC profiling left naive and antigen-experienced comparisons inconclusive.

The length of the CDR3 is 16 residues. Losses at the gene ends were 2 bases for V and 1 base for J; bases not matched to a gene: 6. The germline CDR1 and CDR2 sequences are SGHTA and FQGNSA. Combining a sample-barcoded 5' primer with a J-beta primer mix, a second PCR ran for 7 to 11 cycles. Every molecule of cDNA carried a tag from a template-switch adaptor with 12 random nucleotides. TCRdb processed the 5' RACE reads anew with MiXCR; each CDR3 protein has one entry. The table lists 550,000 to 700,000 distinct CDR3 sequences, 27% of them singletons. Each of the donors had around 9 milliliters of peripheral blood drawn into EDTA-treated Vacutainer tubes. Whenever a sample was processed, at least 6.5 million PBMCs were isolated.

Sequenced material: blood. The receptor comes from a woman in her sixties or seventies in good health. The rearrangement links TRBV7-2 to TRBJ2-3, with 7 bases lining up with TRBD2. The CDR3 DNA reads TGTGCCAGCAGCTTAAGGGAGCGGGGAGGCACAGATACGCAGTATTTT. Translated: CASSLRERGGTDTQYF.